This T cell receptor (beta chain) was recovered during a study of blood T cell repertoires in COVID-19. Study-wide context: Acute and convalescent COVID-19 specimens originated in the United States, Italy and Spain. Nucleic acid was either cDNA or gDNA, and it came from T cells, B-cell-depleted T cells, or PBMCs.

Germline CDR1 SQVTM, CDR2 ANQGSEA. V was clipped by 5 bases and J by 1 base; unmatched bases: 5. The CDR3 has 14 amino acids. Produced via immunoSEQ multiplex PCR; TCRdb's table is partial and in-frame only. The table records around 120,000 clones, 80% to 90% of them present only once. The sample comprised peripheral blood. The chain carries TRBV29-1 and TRBJ1-1, with 9 bases aligning to TRBD1. The clonotype comes from a man between 65 and 85 years old who had recovered from COVID-19. The CDR3 spells CSVIQGAQNTEAFF. The CDR3 nucleotides read TGCAGCGTTATACAGGGGGCGCAGAACACTGAAGCTTTCTTT.